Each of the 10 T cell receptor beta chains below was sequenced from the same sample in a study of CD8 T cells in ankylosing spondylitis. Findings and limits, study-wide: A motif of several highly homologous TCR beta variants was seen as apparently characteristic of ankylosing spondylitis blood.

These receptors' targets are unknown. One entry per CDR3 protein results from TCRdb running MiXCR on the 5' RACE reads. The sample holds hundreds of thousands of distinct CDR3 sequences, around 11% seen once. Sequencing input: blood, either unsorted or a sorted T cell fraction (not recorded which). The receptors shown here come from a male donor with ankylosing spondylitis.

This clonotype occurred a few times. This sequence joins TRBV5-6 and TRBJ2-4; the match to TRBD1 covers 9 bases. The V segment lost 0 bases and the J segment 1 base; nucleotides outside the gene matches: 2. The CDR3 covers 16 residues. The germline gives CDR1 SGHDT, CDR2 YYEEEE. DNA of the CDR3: TGTGCCAGCAGCTTGGGGGGGACAGGGGCCAAAAACATTCAGTACTTC. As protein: CASSLGGTGAKNIQYF.

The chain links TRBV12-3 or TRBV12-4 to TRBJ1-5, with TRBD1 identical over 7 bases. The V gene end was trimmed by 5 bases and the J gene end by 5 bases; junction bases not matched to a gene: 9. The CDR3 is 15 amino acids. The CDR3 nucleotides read TGTGCCAGCAGTGGAGGACAGGCAGGGTATCAGCCCCAGCATTTT. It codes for CASSGGQAGYQPQHF.

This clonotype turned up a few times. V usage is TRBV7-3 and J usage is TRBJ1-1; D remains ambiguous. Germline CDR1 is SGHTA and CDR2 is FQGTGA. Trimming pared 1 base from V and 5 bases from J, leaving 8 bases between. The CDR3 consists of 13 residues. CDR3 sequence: CASSLKWGTEAFF. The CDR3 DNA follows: TGTGCCAGCAGCTTAAAATGGGGAACTGAAGCTTTCTTT. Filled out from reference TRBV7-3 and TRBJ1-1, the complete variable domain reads GAGVSQTPSNKVTEKGKYVELRCDPISGHTALYWYRQSLGQGPEFLIYFQGTGAADDSGLPNDRFFAVRPEGSVSTLKIQRTERGDSAVYLCASSLKWGTEAFFGQGTRLTVV.

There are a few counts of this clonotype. The CDR3 sequence is CASSDRPDTNYGYTF. The CDR3 DNA follows: TGTGCCAGCAGCGACCGACCGGACACAAACTATGGCTACACCTTC. This chain joins TRBV7-2 and TRBJ1-2; a possible D gene is TRBD1 (5 bases). V was shortened by 5 bases and J by 2 bases, with 15 bases between the two germline ends. The CDR3 runs to 15 residues. The germline CDR1 and CDR2 sequences are SGHTA and FQGNSA.

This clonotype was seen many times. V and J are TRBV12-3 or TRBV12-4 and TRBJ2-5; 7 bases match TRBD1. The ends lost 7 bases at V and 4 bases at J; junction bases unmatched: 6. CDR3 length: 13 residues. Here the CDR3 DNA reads TGTGCCAGCAAGGCAGGGGGTGTAGAGACCCAGTACTTC. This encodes CASKAGGVETQYF.

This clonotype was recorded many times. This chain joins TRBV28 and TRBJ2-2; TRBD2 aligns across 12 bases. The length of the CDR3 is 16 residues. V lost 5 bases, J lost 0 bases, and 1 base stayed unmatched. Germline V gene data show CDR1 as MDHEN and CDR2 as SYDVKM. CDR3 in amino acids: CASSPSGGANTGELFF. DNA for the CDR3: TGTGCCAGCAGTCCTAGCGGGGGGGCGAACACCGGGGAGCTGTTTTTT.

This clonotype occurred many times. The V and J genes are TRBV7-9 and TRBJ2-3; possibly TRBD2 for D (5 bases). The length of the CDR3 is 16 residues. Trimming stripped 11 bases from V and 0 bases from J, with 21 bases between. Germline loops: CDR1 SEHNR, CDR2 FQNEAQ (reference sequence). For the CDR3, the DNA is TGTGCCGCCGGCCCGGGAAGCGGTAGAAGCACAGATACGCAGTATTTT. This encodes CAAGPGSGRSTDTQYF.

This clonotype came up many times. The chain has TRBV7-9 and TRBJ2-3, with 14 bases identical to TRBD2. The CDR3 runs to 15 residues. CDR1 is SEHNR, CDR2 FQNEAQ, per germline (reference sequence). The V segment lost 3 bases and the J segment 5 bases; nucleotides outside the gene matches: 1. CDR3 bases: TGTGCCAGCAGCTTGGGGACTAGCGGGGGAGATACGCAGTATTTT. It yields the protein CASSLGTSGGDTQYF.

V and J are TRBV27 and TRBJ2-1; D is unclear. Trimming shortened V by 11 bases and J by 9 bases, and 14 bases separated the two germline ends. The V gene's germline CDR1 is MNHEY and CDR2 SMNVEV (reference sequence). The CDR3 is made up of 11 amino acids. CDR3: CASRGFGEQFF. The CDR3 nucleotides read TGTGCCTCCCGAGGTTTTGGTGAGCAGTTCTTC.

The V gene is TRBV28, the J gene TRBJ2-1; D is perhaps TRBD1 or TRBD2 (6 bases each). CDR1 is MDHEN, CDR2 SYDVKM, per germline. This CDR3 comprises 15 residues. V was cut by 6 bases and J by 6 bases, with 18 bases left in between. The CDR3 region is CASRPRLGGFNEQFF. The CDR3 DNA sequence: TGTGCCAGCAGACCGAGACTAGGGGGATTCAATGAGCAGTTCTTC.